The table lists the clone carrying this TCR beta chain with a count of one. The sample is drawn from a study of cytomegalovirus exposure and HLA in healthy donors. The CDR3 is 16 residues long. V shed 5 bases, J shed 2 bases, and the junction held 5 bases outside the gene matches. Germline CDR1 reads SGHRS; CDR2 reads YFSETQ. Produced via immunoSEQ multiplex PCR; TCRdb's table is partial and in-frame only. Here the sample spans 90,000 or so clones, around 85% being singletons. V and J are TRBV5-1 and TRBJ2-2; 11 bases match TRBD1. This TCR was recovered from a man between 18 and 29 years old in good health and CMV-seropositive. The sample was PBMCs. The CDR3 sequence: CASRGQGAPNTGELFF. The DNA for the CDR3 is TGCGCCAGCAGAGGACAGGGGGCCCCCAACACCGGGGAGCTGTTTTTT.